This T cell receptor (beta chain) derives from a study of T cell changes during pregnancy in multiple sclerosis. Clones were sequenced by immunoSEQ multiplex PCR, and TCRdb holds only the in-frame ones, with some missing. The sample gives roughly 88,000 clones, more than 85% of which show up once; about 1.5% is in the top ten. The CDR3 runs 16 residues. Germline values: CDR1 MNHNY, CDR2 SVGAGI (reference sequence). Trimming removed 6 bases from V and 8 bases from J; junction bases left unmatched: 16. This TCR was recovered from a female donor with multiple sclerosis, enrolled in a pregnancy study. V and J are TRBV6-6 and TRBJ1-1; 9 nucleotides agree with TRBD1. Sequences were derived from peripheral blood, sampled in the first trimester of pregnancy. This CDR3 reads CASRPPRTGDKGEAFF. Here the CDR3 DNA reads TGTGCCAGCAGACCCCCTCGGACAGGGGACAAGGGAGAAGCTTTCTTT.